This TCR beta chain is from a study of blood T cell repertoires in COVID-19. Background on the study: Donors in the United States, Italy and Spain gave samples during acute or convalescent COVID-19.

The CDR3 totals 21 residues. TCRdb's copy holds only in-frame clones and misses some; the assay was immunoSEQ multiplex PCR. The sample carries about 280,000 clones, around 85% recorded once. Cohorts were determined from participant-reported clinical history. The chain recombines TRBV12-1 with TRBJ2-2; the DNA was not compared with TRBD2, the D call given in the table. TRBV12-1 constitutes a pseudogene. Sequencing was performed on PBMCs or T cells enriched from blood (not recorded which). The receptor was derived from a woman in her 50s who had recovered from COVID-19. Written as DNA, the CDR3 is TGTGCCAGCAGCTTATATTTTTGGGCTAGCGGGAGAGTCGGTACTACCGGGGAGCTGTTTTTT. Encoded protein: CASSLYFWASGRVGTTGELFF.